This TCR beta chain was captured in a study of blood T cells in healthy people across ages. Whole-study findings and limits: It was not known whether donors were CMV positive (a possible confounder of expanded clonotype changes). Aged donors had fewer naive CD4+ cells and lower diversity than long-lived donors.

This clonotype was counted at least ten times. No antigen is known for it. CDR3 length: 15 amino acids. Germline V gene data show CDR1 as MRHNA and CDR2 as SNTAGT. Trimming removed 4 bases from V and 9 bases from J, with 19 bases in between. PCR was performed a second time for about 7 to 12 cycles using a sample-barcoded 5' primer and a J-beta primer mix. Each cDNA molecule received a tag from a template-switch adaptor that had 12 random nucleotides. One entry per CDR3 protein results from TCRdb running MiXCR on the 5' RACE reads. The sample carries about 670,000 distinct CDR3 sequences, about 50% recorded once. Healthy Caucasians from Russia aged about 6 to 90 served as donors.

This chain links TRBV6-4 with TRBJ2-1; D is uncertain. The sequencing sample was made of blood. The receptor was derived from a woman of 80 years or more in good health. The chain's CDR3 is CASSGTSLEGGEQFF. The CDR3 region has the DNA TGTGCCAGCAGTGGTACCAGCCTAGAAGGCGGTGAGCAGTTCTTC.